The 27 T cell receptor beta chains in this list originate from one sample, sequenced in a study of T cell responses to AZD1222 COVID-19 vaccine. TCRdb's table, derived via immunoSEQ multiplex PCR, lists solely in-frame clones and lacks some. Counted here are approximately 140,000 clones, 75% to 95% occurring once; the ten biggest clones make up 7.5%. The source was peripheral blood, collected 28 days after the second dose of the MenACWY control vaccine. The receptors originated from an adult who received the MenACWY meningococcal vaccine as a control.

Comment on this clone: Other DNA sequences of this sample code for an identical CDR3. The rearrangement joins TRBV18 to TRBJ2-7, with 7 bases identical to TRBD1. Germline assignment: CDR1 KGHSH and CDR2 LQKENI. After removal of 4 bases from V and 6 bases from J, the junction contained 6 bases not matched to a gene. This CDR3 is built from 13 residues. CDR3 nucleotide sequence: TGTGCCAGCTCACGGGACAGTTTGCGCGAGCAGTACTTC. Protein sequence: CASSRDSLREQYF.

The chain couples TRBV5-8 to TRBJ2-2; D uncertain. The germline V gene has CDR1 SGHTS and CDR2 YDEGEE. Trimming left V 0 bases short and J 2 bases short, with 11 bases between. The CDR3 extends over 16 amino acids. The CDR3 reads CASSLGAQANTGELFF. DNA of the CDR3: TGTGCCAGCAGCTTGGGGGCTCAAGCCAACACCGGGGAGCTGTTTTTT. Filled out from reference TRBV5-8 and TRBJ2-2, the complete variable domain reads EAGVTQSPTHLIKTRGQQATLRCSPISGHTSVYWYQQALGLGLQFLLWYDEGEERNRGNFPPRFSGRQFPNYSSELNVNALELEDSALYLCASSLGAQANTGELFFGEGSRLTVL.

The rearrangement joins TRBV7-2 to TRBJ2-3, with 7 bases identical to TRBD2. The CDR3 spans 15 residues. CDR1 SGHTA and CDR2 FQGNSA come from the germline V gene. V shed 0 bases and J 0 bases; nucleotides not matched to a gene: 0. In DNA form, the CDR3 reads TGTGCCAGCAGCTTAGCTAGCGGGAGCACAGATACGCAGTATTTT. Amino acid sequence: CASSLASGSTDTQYF.

DNA of the CDR3: TGCGCCAGCAGCTTGCAGACAGGGGACCTCTCTGGGGCCAACGTCCTGACTTTC. Protein sequence: CASSLQTGDLSGANVLTF. The rearrangement joins TRBV5-1 to TRBJ2-6; TRBD1 agrees at 8 bases. The germline V gene encodes CDR1 SGHRS and CDR2 YFSETQ. V lost 1 base to trimming and J lost 0 bases; unmatched junction nucleotides: 6. This CDR3 has 18 amino acids.

V is TRBV3-1 (or the pseudogene TRBV3-2) and J is TRBJ2-1; D is unclear. Trimming cost V 0 bases and J 2 bases, with 11 bases left between them. The CDR3 length is 16 residues. CDR1 and CDR2 from the germline V gene are LGHDT and YNNKEL (reference sequence). In nucleotides, the CDR3 is TGTGCCAGCAGCCAAGATCCTGCCGCTACCTACAATGAGCAGTTCTTC. As protein: CASSQDPAATYNEQFF.

The chain uses TRBV24-1 and TRBJ2-6, with unresolved D. With 5 bases removed from V and 0 bases from J, the gap between germline ends came to 4 bases. Germline CDR1 and CDR2: KGHDR and SFDVKD. This CDR3 spans 14 amino acids. CDR3 loop: CATSASSGANVLTF. The CDR3, as DNA: TGTGCCACCAGTGCAAGCTCTGGGGCCAACGTCCTGACTTTC.

This sequence joins TRBV6-5 and TRBJ1-6; D is possibly TRBD1 (5 bases). The CDR3 runs to 14 residues. V was trimmed by 6 bases and J by 7 bases, leaving 13 bases between them. The germline V gene encodes CDR1 MNHEY and CDR2 SVGAGI. CDR3 sequence reads: CASRWDAPNSPLHF. The CDR3 nucleotides are TGTGCCAGCAGGTGGGACGCACCGAATTCACCCCTCCACTTT.

This clone was detected only once. The sample contains more than one DNA sequence encoding this CDR3. The J gene is TRBJ2-3, the V gene TRBV19, with 7 bases identical to TRBD1. The CDR3 is made up of 14 amino acids. V was pared by 5 bases and J by 1 base, with 3 bases of the junction left unmatched. Germline V gene lookup returns CDR1 LNHDA and CDR2 SQIVND (reference sequence). CDR3 amino acids: CASSPGQGTDTQYF. The CDR3 bases are TGTGCCAGTAGTCCAGGACAGGGCACAGATACGCAGTATTTT. Together with reference TRBV19 and TRBJ2-3, the CDR3 gives the full variable domain: DGGITQSPKYLFRKEGQNVTLSCEQNLNHDAMYWYRQDPGQGLRLIYYSQIVNDFQKGDIAEGYSVSREKKESFPLTVTSAQKNPTAFYLCASSPGQGTDTQYFGPGTRLTVL.

The chain joins TRBV7-2 to TRBJ1-5, with D possibly being TRBD1 (6 bases). Trimming took 5 bases from V and 5 from J, leaving 16 bases between them. The CDR3 has 15 amino acids. Germline V lookup: CDR1 SGHTA, CDR2 FQGNSA. CDR3 residues: CASSLDRFGYQPQHF. DNA for the CDR3: TGTGCCAGCAGCCTTGACAGGTTTGGGTATCAGCCCCAGCATTTT.

A few counts support this clone. The chain combines TRBV27 with TRBJ2-7; the D gene is possibly TRBD2 (6 bases). The germline CDR1 and CDR2 sequences are MNHEY and SMNVEV (reference sequence). The V and J ends lost 2 bases and 2 bases respectively, with 16 bases between them. The CDR3 contains 16 residues. The CDR3 reads CASSLISGRETYEQYF. CDR3 bases: TGTGCCAGCAGTTTAATTTCTGGGCGGGAAACCTACGAGCAGTACTTC.

The CDR3 bases are TGTGCCAGCTCACCCTCCCAGGGGGGGTTCGACGAGCAGTACTTC. It codes for CASSPSQGGFDEQYF. The chain links TRBV18 to TRBJ2-7, with D perhaps assigned TRBD1 or TRBD2 (7 bases each). The CDR3 totals 15 residues. V gave up 3 bases and J gave up 5 bases, with 17 bases separating them. Germline V lookup: CDR1 KGHSH, CDR2 LQKENI.

The V and J genes are TRBV19 and TRBJ2-4; D assignment may be TRBD1 or TRBD2 (6 bases each). Germline CDR1 is LNHDA and CDR2 is SQIVND (reference sequence). CDR3 size: 15 residues. The V end lost 3 bases, the J end lost 6 bases, and 15 bases lay between the germline ends. The CDR3 region has the DNA TGTGCCAGTAGTATGCCCCCGGGGGCCCGAAACATTCAGTACTTC. Residues: CASSMPPGARNIQYF.

The J gene is TRBJ2-2, the V gene TRBV10-3; no clear D gene. The V end was cut by 5 bases, the J end by 1 base, with 2 bases between. Germline assignment: CDR1 ENHRY and CDR2 SYGVKD. The length of the CDR3 is 12 residues. DNA of the CDR3: TGTGCCATCAGTAAGAACACCGGGGAGCTGTTTTTT. This encodes CAISKNTGELFF.

The chain carries TRBV6-5 and TRBJ2-7; possible D gene TRBD1, 6 bases. Trimming left V 6 bases short and J 7 bases short, with 16 bases between. There are 13 residues in the CDR3. CDR1 and CDR2 (germline): MNHEY, SVGAGI. In DNA, the CDR3 is TGTGCCAGCAGGACTGAAACAGGGAATGAGCAGTACTTC. Protein sequence: CASRTETGNEQYF.

This chain links TRBV6-5 with TRBJ1-5; tentatively, D is TRBD1 (5 bases). The germline gives CDR1 MNHEY, CDR2 SVGAGI. The V end was cut by 7 bases, the J end by 3 bases, with 13 bases between. The CDR3 totals 14 residues. CDR3 sequence (DNA): TGTGCCAGCACGAAACAGGACAACAATCAGCCCCAGCATTTT. This codes for CASTKQDNNQPQHF.

J is TRBJ2-7 and V is TRBV7-2; 8 bases agree with TRBD1. CDR1 and CDR2 (germline): SGHTA, FQGNSA. V lost 5 bases, J lost 2 bases, and 8 bases stayed unmatched. The CDR3 length is 15 residues. The CDR3 DNA reads TGTGCCAGCAGCCCCTCGACAGGGGAAACCTACGAGCAGTACTTC. Translation gives CASSPSTGETYEQYF.

This clone has only one observation. The chain couples TRBV27 to TRBJ1-2; 7 bases map to TRBD1. The length of the CDR3 is 17 residues. V dropped 5 bases and J dropped 0; count of bases not matched to a gene: 12. From germline, CDR1 is MNHEY and CDR2 SMNVEV (reference sequence). As DNA, the CDR3 is TGTGCCAGCAGTCCCTCGGGACAGTTGGTTGCTAACTATGGCTACACCTTC. Its protein is CASSPSGQLVANYGYTF.

On this clone itself: The junction differs from germline at one of its ends, possibly a read error. This chain's CDR3 is CASNQNRPSYSF. CDR3 in DNA: TGTGCCAGCAACCAAAACAGGCCTTCCTACTCCTTC. The V call is TRBV28, the J call TRBJ1-2; D perhaps matches TRBD1 (5 bases). The CDR3 length is 12 residues. Germline V gene data show CDR1 as MDHEN and CDR2 as SYDVKM.

Here the CDR3 DNA reads TGTGCCAGCAGCCCCCGGGTAGGGGTTGGCGAAAAACTGTTTTTT. Encoded protein: CASSPRVGVGEKLFF. V and J are TRBV7-9 and TRBJ1-4, with D perhaps matching TRBD1 (5 bases). This CDR3 is built from 15 residues. V lost 5 bases, J lost 8 bases, and 18 bases lay in between. Germline-derived CDR1 and CDR2 are SEHNR and FQNEAQ (reference sequence).

V gene TRBV28 combines with J gene TRBJ1-5, with 7 bases matching TRBD1. The length of the CDR3 is 16 residues. J lost 0 bases, V lost 6 bases, and 8 bases had no gene match. Germline V CDR1 and CDR2: MDHEN, SYDVKM. CDR3 DNA sequence: TGTGCCAGCAGGGCAGGGGGAGATTATAGCAATCAGCCCCAGCATTTT. This translates into CASRAGGDYSNQPQHF.

The chain employs TRBV20-1 and TRBJ1-2; TRBD1 matches at 7 bases. The trim removed 3 bases at V and 4 bases at J, leaving 5 bases unmatched. The CDR3 covers 13 residues. Germline V CDR1 and CDR2: DFQATT, SNEGSKA (reference sequence). DNA of the CDR3: TGCAGTGCTAGTTTTCCAGGGGGCTATGGCTACACCTTC. This sequence encodes CSASFPGGYGYTF.

The J gene is TRBJ1-6, the V gene TRBV3-1 (or the pseudogene TRBV3-2); D might be TRBD1 (5 bases). Germline V gene sequence: CDR1 LGHDT, CDR2 YNNKEL (reference sequence). V dropped 6 bases and J dropped 2 bases, with 11 bases sitting between them. CDR3 length: 15 residues. The CDR3 loop reads CASSARETYNSPLHF. The CDR3 bases are TGTGCCAGCAGTGCCAGGGAAACCTATAATTCACCCCTCCACTTT.

The chain couples TRBV18 to TRBJ1-1; TRBD1 might be the D (6 bases). CDR3 length: 14 amino acids. Between the trimmed V and J ends, which lost 4 bases and 1 base, there was a span of 10 bases. Germline CDR1 KGHSH, CDR2 LQKENI. The CDR3 region is CASSRRDTNTEAFF. The CDR3 DNA sequence: TGTGCCAGCTCACGCCGGGACACGAACACTGAAGCTTTCTTT.

The V gene is TRBV15, the J gene TRBJ2-7; 7 positions agree with TRBD2. The V gene's germline CDR1 is LNHNV and CDR2 YYDKDF (reference sequence). V was pared by 8 bases and J by 3 bases, with 10 bases of the junction left unmatched. The length of the CDR3 is 14 residues. CDR3 region: CATPRRREGYEQYF. In nucleotides, the CDR3 is TGTGCCACCCCCCGGCGGAGGGAGGGCTACGAGCAGTACTTC.

In the case of this clone: This sample includes further DNA sequences coding for the same CDR3. This sequence joins TRBV10-3 and TRBJ2-3; D is unresolved. The germline V gene encodes CDR1 ENHRY and CDR2 SYGVKD. Trimming removed 3 bases from V and 1 base from J, with 8 bases in between. The CDR3 runs 14 residues. The CDR3 spells CAISDTGGTDTQYF. CDR3 nucleotides: TGTGCCATCAGTGACACTGGTGGCACAGATACGCAGTATTTT.

The V gene is TRBV7-2, the J gene TRBJ2-6; D is unclear. V was shortened by 6 bases and J by 4 bases, with 13 bases between the two germline ends. The CDR3 is 15 amino acids. CDR1 and CDR2 (germline): SGHTA, FQGNSA. CDR3 DNA sequence: TGTGCCAGCAGTATAGGGTCATCCGGGGCCAACGTCCTGACTTTC. Amino acids: CASSIGSSGANVLTF.

This sequence joins TRBV28 and TRBJ1-2, with unresolved D. This CDR3 is built from 11 residues. The germline CDR1 and CDR2 sequences are MDHEN and SYDVKM. Trimming took 2 bases from V and 7 from J, leaving 5 bases between them. The CDR3 bases are TGTGCCAGCAGTTTAGTCAGTGGCTACACCTTC. Its translation is CASSLVSGYTF.